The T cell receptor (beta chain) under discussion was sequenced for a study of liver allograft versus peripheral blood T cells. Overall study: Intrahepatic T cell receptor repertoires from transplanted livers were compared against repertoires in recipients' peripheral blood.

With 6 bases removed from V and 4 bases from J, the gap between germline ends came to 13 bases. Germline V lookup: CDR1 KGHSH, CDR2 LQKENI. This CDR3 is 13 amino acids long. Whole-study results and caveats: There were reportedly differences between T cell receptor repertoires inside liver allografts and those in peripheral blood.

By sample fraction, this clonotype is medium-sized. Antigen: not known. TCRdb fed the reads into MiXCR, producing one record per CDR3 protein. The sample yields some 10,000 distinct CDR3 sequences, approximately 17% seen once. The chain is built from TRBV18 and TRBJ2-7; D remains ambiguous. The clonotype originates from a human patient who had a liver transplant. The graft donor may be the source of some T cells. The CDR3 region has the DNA TGTGCCAGCTCCCTGGTCGGAGAGTACGAGCAGTACTTC. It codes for CASSLVGEYEQYF.